Shown below are 8 T cell receptor beta chains from a single sample sequenced in a study of blood T cell repertoires in COVID-19. Libraries were prepared by immunoSEQ multiplex PCR; TCRdb keeps only in-frame clonotypes and omits some of them. The sample gives roughly 300,000 clones, 70% to 85% of which show up once; roughly 1.5% is in the top ten. The sequenced sample consisted of peripheral blood. These receptor sequences come from a human donor with COVID-19, enrolled during active disease. The donor label of this sample is uncertain.

The chain joins TRBV5-1 to TRBJ1-2, with 8 bases matching TRBD1. Germline V gene sequence: CDR1 SGHRS, CDR2 YFSETQ. Germline trimming cut 0 bases from V and 8 bases from J; bases unmatched to any gene: 9. The CDR3 has 15 amino acids. CDR3 nucleotide sequence: TGCGCCAGCAGCTTGGTGCGACAGGGGCCCAACGGCTACACCTTC. Translated: CASSLVRQGPNGYTF. The variable domain in full, with the rest retrieved from reference TRBV5-1 and TRBJ1-2, is KAGVTQTPRYLIKTRGQQVTLSCSPISGHRSVSWYQQTPGQGLQFLFEYFSETQRNKGNFPGRFSGRQFSNSRSEMNVSTLELGDSALYLCASSLVRQGPNGYTFGSGTRLTVV.

V is TRBV30 and J is TRBJ2-1, with TRBD2 identical over 7 bases. V gave up 0 bases and J gave up 4 bases; unmatched junction bases: 3. This CDR3 is 14 amino acids long. Germline V gene data show CDR1 as GTSNPN and CDR2 as SVGIG (reference sequence). The CDR3 here is CAWSVGGGYNEQFF. The CDR3, as DNA: TGTGCCTGGAGTGTAGGCGGGGGATACAATGAGCAGTTCTTC.

The chain is built from TRBV7-9 and TRBJ2-1; D is perhaps TRBD1 (5 bases). Trimming left V 5 bases short and J 8 bases short, with 13 bases between. CDR3 length: 13 amino acids. Per the germline V gene, CDR1 is SEHNR and CDR2 is FQNEAQ (reference sequence). As DNA, the CDR3 is TGTGCCAGCAGCGCTCGCAGGGATGATGAGCAGTTCTTC. Its translation is CASSARRDDEQFF.

V gene TRBV5-4 combines with J gene TRBJ1-1, with TRBD1 matching 7 bases. The germline V gene has CDR1 SGHNT and CDR2 YYREEE (reference sequence). The CDR3 spans 15 residues. Germline trimming cut 0 bases from V and 7 bases from J; bases unmatched to any gene: 9. CDR3 in DNA: TGTGCCAGCAGCTTGGACGAGGGGGCGCGGAGTGAAGCTTTCTTT. This codes for CASSLDEGARSEAFF.

The sample holds one count of this clone. The rearrangement links TRBV10-3 to TRBJ2-7, with D possibly being TRBD2 (6 bases). The ends were cut back, 0 bases at V and 1 base at J, with 10 bases in the middle. Per germline, CDR1 ENHRY and CDR2 SYGVKD. The length of the CDR3 is 15 residues. CDR3: CAISESTSGSYEQYF. The CDR3 nucleotides read TGTGCCATCAGTGAGTCGACCAGCGGGTCCTACGAGCAGTACTTC.

This clone was observed a few times. The chain combines TRBV10-3 with TRBJ2-1; 7 bases match TRBD2. This CDR3 has 13 residues. Trimming at V came to 10 bases and at J to 6 bases, leaving 9 bases not matched to a gene. CDR1 is ENHRY and CDR2 is SYGVKD in the germline V gene. This CDR3 reads CASGDYPFNEQFF. In DNA, the CDR3 is TGTGCCAGCGGGGACTACCCATTCAATGAGCAGTTCTTC.

The V call is TRBV6-5, the J call TRBJ2-6; 7 bases match TRBD1. Looked up from germline, CDR1 is MNHEY and CDR2 is SVGAGI. Trimming cost V 6 bases and J 0 bases; bases outside gene matches: 2. CDR3 size: 15 residues. The CDR3: CASRDRISGANVLTF. Written as DNA, the CDR3 is TGTGCCAGCAGGGACAGGATCTCTGGGGCCAACGTCCTGACTTTC.

The chain joins TRBV5-1 to TRBJ2-2; D remains unclear. Germline CDR1 is SGHRS and CDR2 is YFSETQ. This CDR3 has 13 amino acids. V was pared by 4 bases and J by 7 bases, with 11 bases between. CDR3 region: CASSASIDGELFF. The CDR3 DNA reads TGCGCCAGCAGCGCCTCTATTGACGGGGAGCTGTTTTTT.